These 26 T cell receptor beta chains share one sample of origin, sequenced in a study of T-cell memory formation after mild COVID-19. TCRdb re-called the 5' RACE reads with MiXCR, one entry per CDR3 protein. This table has 45,000 to 65,000 distinct CDR3 sequences, more than 9% appearing once. The sequencing input was PBMCs or a T cell subset sorted from them (not recorded which). The receptors here all came from a man aged 18 to 30 who had mild COVID-19 (a few samples of this study predate the infection). Cell type and time point are not known.

The rearrangement joins TRBV20-1 to TRBJ2-7, with D perhaps matching TRBD2 (7 bases). The germline V and J ends were trimmed by 5 bases and 1 base, with 21 bases remaining between them. Germline-derived CDR1 and CDR2 are DFQATT and SNEGSKA (reference sequence). There are 16 residues in the CDR3. CDR3 region: CSAPDPGGRGSYEQYF. In DNA, the CDR3 is TGCAGTGCTCCGGACCCCGGGGGGCGCGGGTCCTACGAGCAGTACTTC.

J is TRBJ1-5 and V is TRBV4-2; D is ambiguous. CDR1 and CDR2 from the germline V gene are LGHNA and YNFKEQ. CDR3 length: 18 residues. V was trimmed by 0 bases and J by 3 bases, leaving 18 bases between them. CDR3 DNA: TGTGCCAGCAGCCAAGATGATAAGGTTAGCGGTAACAATCAGCCCCAGCATTTT. Its protein is CASSQDDKVSGNNQPQHF.

This clonotype occurred many times. The CDR3 nucleotides read TGCGCCAGCAGCCAAATCGTAGCGGGCTTCACAGATACGCAGTATTTT. Translation: CASSQIVAGFTDTQYF. The rearrangement joins TRBV4-3 to TRBJ2-3; TRBD2 agrees at 7 bases. Germline CDR1 and CDR2: LGHNA and YSLEER. Trimming took 2 bases from V and 2 from J; bases not matched to a gene: 7. There are 16 residues in the CDR3.

Ten or more counts support this clonotype. V usage is TRBV5-1 and J usage is TRBJ1-1, with 8 positions matching TRBD1. The germline CDR1 and CDR2 sequences are SGHRS and YFSETQ. V lost 4 bases, J lost 0 bases, and 14 bases stayed unmatched. This CDR3 is built from 18 residues. CDR3 sequence reads: CASSPPGTGRFMNTEAFF. The CDR3 bases are TGCGCCAGCAGCCCACCTGGGACAGGCCGCTTCATGAACACTGAAGCTTTCTTT.

The rearrangement joins TRBV29-1 to TRBJ2-3, with no clear D. The CDR3 runs 11 residues. The germline CDR1 and CDR2 sequences are SQVTM and ANQGSEA. Trimming pared 3 bases from V and 6 bases from J, leaving 7 bases between. CDR3 amino acids: CSVDPADTQYF. The CDR3 region has the DNA TGCAGCGTTGACCCGGCCGATACGCAGTATTTT.

Within the sample, this clonotype is medium-sized (0.01 to 0.1%). The V call is TRBV5-6, the J call TRBJ2-1; D possibly corresponds to TRBD2 (5 bases). CDR1 and CDR2 from the germline V gene are SGHDT and YYEEEE. This CDR3 has 14 amino acids. V lost 2 bases to trimming and J lost 9 bases, with 15 bases between them. CDR3 nucleotides: TGTGCCAGCAGCTTTGGTCATTATCGGGGTGAGCAGTTCTTC. Protein product: CASSFGHYRGEQFF.

The V and J genes are TRBV7-6 and TRBJ2-7; possibly TRBD2 for D (5 bases). Trimming removed 0 bases at V and 6 bases at J, with 12 bases between. CDR1 and CDR2 from the germline V gene are SGHVS and FNYEAQ. The CDR3 runs 14 residues. CDR3 nucleotides: TGTGCCAGCAGCTTAGCGCGGGTGGGCTCCGAGCAGTACTTC. Protein product: CASSLARVGSEQYF.

This clonotype was seen more than once but under ten times. The J gene is TRBJ1-2, the V gene TRBV7-9; D gene ambiguous. The CDR3 runs to 14 residues. The germline V gene encodes CDR1 SEHNR and CDR2 FQNEAQ (reference sequence). V was cut by 1 base and J by 2 bases, with 8 bases left in between. CDR3 in DNA: TGTGCCAGCAGCTTAGGCAGCGGGAACTATGGCTACACCTTC. As protein: CASSLGSGNYGYTF.

This clonotype was observed a handful of times. The chain recombines TRBV20-1 with TRBJ2-3; 13 nucleotides align to TRBD2. Germline trimming cut 5 bases from V and 2 bases from J; bases unmatched to any gene: 4. The germline V gene encodes CDR1 DFQATT and CDR2 SNEGSKA (reference sequence). The CDR3 is 15 amino acids. CDR3 protein: CSAWTSGGNTDTQYF. CDR3 sequence (DNA): TGCAGTGCTTGGACTAGCGGGGGAAACACAGATACGCAGTATTTT.

Many counts were recorded for this clonotype. The J gene is TRBJ2-3, the V gene TRBV5-1, with TRBD2 matching over 10 bases. Germline CDR1 and CDR2: SGHRS and YFSETQ. V lost 1 base to trimming and J lost 1 base; unmatched junction nucleotides: 0. CDR3 length: 15 residues. The CDR3 DNA follows: TGCGCCAGCAGCTTGACTAGCGGGGGCACAGATACGCAGTATTTT. This encodes CASSLTSGGTDTQYF.

The rearrangement links TRBV14 to TRBJ2-3; D remains ambiguous. Germline CDR1 is SGHDN and CDR2 is FVKESK. The CDR3 spans 13 residues. V dropped 0 bases and J dropped 7 bases, with 8 bases sitting between them. CDR3 nucleotide sequence: TGTGCCAGCAGCCAAGATATCGAGAATACGCAGTATTTT. Translating gives CASSQDIENTQYF.

Ten or more counts support this clonotype. The rearrangement joins TRBV5-1 to TRBJ2-1; no reliable D call. V shed 1 base and J shed 6 bases, with 5 bases lying between them. The CDR3 sequence is 12 residues long. Germline V CDR1 and CDR2: SGHRS, YFSETQ. The chain's CDR3 is CASSLSSNEQFF. The CDR3 DNA reads TGCGCCAGCAGCTTGAGCTCCAATGAGCAGTTCTTC.

The genes are TRBV4-3 and TRBJ2-5; possibly TRBD1 or TRBD2 for D (5 bases each). The CDR3 consists of 13 residues. V lost 3 bases and J lost 7, with 12 bases in between. The germline gives CDR1 LGHNA, CDR2 YSLEER. CDR3 sequence: CASSQAARGTQYF. DNA of the CDR3: TGCGCCAGCAGCCAGGCAGCGAGGGGGACCCAGTACTTC.

This clonotype was counted between two and nine times. The chain links TRBV6-5 to TRBJ1-1; D unresolved. This CDR3 is built from 13 residues. Germline V gene lookup returns CDR1 MNHEY and CDR2 SVGAGI. Trimming removed 3 bases from V and 5 bases from J, with 10 bases in between. CDR3 in amino acids: CASSYPGSTEAFF. The CDR3 DNA reads as TGTGCCAGCAGTTATCCGGGGAGTACTGAAGCTTTCTTT.

This clonotype was picked up many times. This chain uses TRBV12-3 or TRBV12-4 with TRBJ2-7; 7 positions match TRBD2. The CDR3 loop spans 12 amino acids. Trimming took 9 bases from V and 3 from J; bases not matched to a gene: 5. DNA of the CDR3: TGTGCCAGTGGGGAGGGTTTCTACGAGCAGTACTTC. It translates to CASGEGFYEQYF.

CDR3 region: CASSFLDRAYEQYF. The DNA for the CDR3 is TGTGCCAGCAGTTTTCTGGACAGGGCCTACGAGCAGTACTTC. The chain recombines TRBV12-3 or TRBV12-4 with TRBJ2-7; the match to TRBD1 covers 8 bases. This CDR3 is built from 14 residues. V was clipped by 3 bases and J by 2 bases; unmatched bases: 3.

This clonotype was observed a handful of times. The rearrangement links TRBV11-2 to TRBJ1-1, with TRBD1 matching 7 bases. The CDR3 extends over 14 amino acids. Germline V gene sequence: CDR1 SGHAT, CDR2 FQNNGV. V dropped 4 bases and J dropped 1; count of bases not matched to a gene: 3. The CDR3 DNA sequence: TGTGCCAGCAGCTGGCAGGGGGGGAACACTGAAGCTTTCTTT. Protein sequence: CASSWQGGNTEAFF.

This clonotype showed up just a few times. This chain connects TRBV23-1 to TRBJ2-1; 8 bases are a match to TRBD1. Being an ORF, TRBV23-1 has a function that is uncertain. The CDR3 has 16 amino acids. Germline trimming cut 4 bases from V and 6 bases from J; bases unmatched to any gene: 11. The DNA of the CDR3 is TGCGCCAGCAGTCCAGAACAGGGTACAGGGGGCAATGAGCAGTTCTTC. Its protein product is CASSPEQGTGGNEQFF.

This clonotype was recorded at least ten times. The chain carries TRBV5-1 and TRBJ2-3; the D gene is possibly TRBD2 (6 bases). Trimming removed 3 bases from V and 4 bases from J, with 18 bases in between. The germline CDR1 and CDR2 sequences are SGHRS and YFSETQ. The CDR3 runs to 16 residues. CDR3 amino acids: CASSSTGRGRADTQYF. The CDR3 DNA sequence: TGCGCCAGCAGCTCGACCGGGCGGGGTCGGGCAGATACGCAGTATTTT.

The genes are TRBV6-5 and TRBJ1-4, with a tentative D call TRBD1 (5 bases). CDR1 and CDR2 (germline): MNHEY, SVGAGI. The germline V and J ends were trimmed by 2 bases and 10 bases, with 14 bases remaining between them. The CDR3 is 14 amino acids. CDR3 amino acids: CASSYDRGIGKLFF. Written as DNA, the CDR3 is TGTGCCAGCAGTTACGACCGGGGGATAGGAAAACTGTTTTTT.

This clonotype appeared a few times. The genes are TRBV6-6 and TRBJ2-7; no clear D gene. Trimming removed 5 bases at V and 0 bases at J, with 2 bases between. The V gene's germline CDR1 is MNHNY and CDR2 SVGAGI (reference sequence). The CDR3 contains 11 residues. CDR3: CASSRSYEQYF. The CDR3 coding sequence is TGTGCCAGCAGTCGCTCCTACGAGCAGTACTTC.

This clonotype was seen at least ten times. The V call is TRBV5-1, the J call TRBJ2-1; D is unclear. V dropped 1 base and J dropped 5 bases, with 4 bases sitting between them. In germline, CDR1 is SGHRS, CDR2 YFSETQ. This CDR3 is 12 amino acids long. The CDR3 is CASSLSHNEQFF. The CDR3 DNA reads TGCGCCAGCAGCTTGTCACACAATGAGCAGTTCTTC. Full variable domain (rest looked up from reference TRBV5-1 and TRBJ2-1): KAGVTQTPRYLIKTRGQQVTLSCSPISGHRSVSWYQQTPGQGLQFLFEYFSETQRNKGNFPGRFSGRQFSNSRSEMNVSTLELGDSALYLCASSLSHNEQFFGPGTRLTVL.

The sample holds many counts of this clonotype. The chain has TRBV7-9 and TRBJ2-6; D is ambiguous. Germline CDR1 SEHNR, CDR2 FQNEAQ (reference sequence). The length of the CDR3 is 14 residues. V was trimmed by 1 base and J by 0 bases, leaving 1 base between them. In nucleotides, the CDR3 is TGTGCCAGCAGCTTAGACTCTGGGGCCAACGTCCTGACTTTC. Translated: CASSLDSGANVLTF.

CDR3 residues: CASSVEQGAGELFF. The CDR3 bases are TGTGCCAGCAGCGTAGAACAGGGGGCCGGGGAGCTGTTTTTT. The J gene is TRBJ2-2, the V gene TRBV9; 8 bases are a match to TRBD1. CDR1 and CDR2 (germline): SGDLS, YYNGEE. The CDR3 contains 14 residues. With 0 bases clipped from V and 6 bases from J, the junction kept 1 base outside the gene matches. Using reference TRBV9 and TRBJ2-2 for the parts outside the CDR3, the full variable domain is DSGVTQTPKHLITATGQRVTLRCSPRSGDLSVYWYQQSLDQGLQFLIQYYNGEERAKGNILERFSAQQFPDLHSELNLSSLELGDSALYFCASSVEQGAGELFFGEGSRLTVL.

This clonotype was seen at least ten times. The CDR3 DNA follows: TGTGCCAGCAGCCTGGGACAGGGGGGCTACAATGAGCAGTTCTTC. This codes for CASSLGQGGYNEQFF. The genes are TRBV7-9 and TRBJ2-1, with 11 bases identical to TRBD1. The CDR3 is made up of 15 amino acids. Germline-derived CDR1 and CDR2 are SEHNR and FQNEAQ (reference sequence). The junction had 3 bases not matched to a gene; V was cut back by 5 bases and J by 3 bases.

This clonotype was seen more than once but under ten times. The chain is built from TRBV10-3 and TRBJ1-1; D gene ambiguous. Germline-derived CDR1 and CDR2 are ENHRY and SYGVKD. Between the trimmed V and J ends, which lost 0 bases and 3 bases, there was a span of 11 bases. The CDR3 loop spans 15 amino acids. DNA of the CDR3: TGTGCCATCAGTGAGTCAAGAGGGTTAGACACTGAAGCTTTCTTT. As protein: CAISESRGLDTEAFF.